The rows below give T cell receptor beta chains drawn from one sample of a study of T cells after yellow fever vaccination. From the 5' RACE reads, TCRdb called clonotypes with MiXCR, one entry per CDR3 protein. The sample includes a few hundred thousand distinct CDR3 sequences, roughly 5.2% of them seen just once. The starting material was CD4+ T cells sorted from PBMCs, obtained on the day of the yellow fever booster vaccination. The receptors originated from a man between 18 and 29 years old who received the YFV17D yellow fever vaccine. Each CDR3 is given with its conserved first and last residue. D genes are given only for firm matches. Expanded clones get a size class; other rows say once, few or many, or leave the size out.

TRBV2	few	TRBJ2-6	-	CASRRRSIPLFSGANVLTF	TGTGCCAGCAGGAGGAGGTCTATTCCCCTCTTCTCTGGGGCCAACGTCCTGACTTTC
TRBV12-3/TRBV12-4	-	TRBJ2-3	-	CASGSGYTDTQYF	TGTGCCAGCGGCTCGGGCTACACAGATACGCAGTATTTT
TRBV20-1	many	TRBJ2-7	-	CSARDRVGDPYEQYF	TGCAGTGCTAGAGATCGAGTAGGGGACCCCTACGAGCAGTACTTC
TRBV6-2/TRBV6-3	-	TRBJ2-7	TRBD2	CASSSFVGGTRSYEQYF	TGTGCCAGCAGTTCCTTTGTTGGGGGGACTAGGAGCTACGAGCAGTACTTC
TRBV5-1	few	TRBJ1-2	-	CASSLLGELGGYTF	TGCGCCAGCAGCTTGCTGGGGGAATTAGGCGGCTACACCTTC
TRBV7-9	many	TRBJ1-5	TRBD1	CASSRQGNQPQHF	TGTGCCAGCAGCCGACAGGGGAATCAGCCCCAGCATTTT
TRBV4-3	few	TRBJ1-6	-	CASRHNWDNSPLHF	TGCGCCAGCAGGCACAACTGGGATAATTCACCCCTCCACTTT
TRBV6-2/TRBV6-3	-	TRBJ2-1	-	CASSPQLWGEQFF	TGTGCCAGCAGTCCACAACTTTGGGGTGAGCAGTTCTTC
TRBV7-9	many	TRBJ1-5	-	CASSLANSNQPQHF	TGTGCCAGCAGCTTAGCAAATAGCAATCAGCCCCAGCATTTT
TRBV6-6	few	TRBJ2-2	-	CASSPWGARDTGELFF	TGTGCCAGCAGCCCGTGGGGGGCGCGGGACACCGGGGAGCTGTTTTTT
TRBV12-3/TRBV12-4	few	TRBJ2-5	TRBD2	CASRLGLAGGPIETQYF	TGTGCCAGCAGACTGGGACTAGCGGGGGGGCCGATAGAGACCCAGTACTTC
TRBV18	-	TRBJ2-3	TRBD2	CASSPLAGSTSTDTQYF	TGTGCCAGCTCACCGCTAGCGGGGTCGACTAGCACAGATACGCAGTATTTT
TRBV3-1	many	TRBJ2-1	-	CASSQEGAVEPFF	TGTGCCAGCAGCCAAGAAGGCGCGGTGGAACCGTTCTTC
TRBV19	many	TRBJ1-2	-	CASSIGDYGYTF	TGTGCCAGTAGTATCGGGGACTATGGCTACACCTTC
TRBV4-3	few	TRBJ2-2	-	CASSRTVSGRVDTGELFF	TGCGCCAGCAGCCGAACGGTGTCCGGCAGGGTGGACACCGGGGAGCTGTTTTTT
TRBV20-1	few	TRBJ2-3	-	CSAREPSRGTDTQYF	TGCAGTGCTAGAGAGCCTAGCCGGGGCACAGATACGCAGTATTTT
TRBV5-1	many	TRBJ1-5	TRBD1	CASSFGDRANQPQHF	TGCGCCAGCAGCTTCGGGGACAGGGCAAATCAGCCCCAGCATTTT
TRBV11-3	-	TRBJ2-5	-	CASSLVFGRQETQYF	TGTGCCAGCAGCTTAGTATTCGGGCGTCAAGAGACCCAGTACTTC
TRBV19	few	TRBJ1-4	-	CASSRGQKNEKLFF	TGTGCCAGTAGTCGCGGTCAGAAGAATGAAAAACTGTTTTTT
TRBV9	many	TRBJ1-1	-	CASSAYNTEAFF	TGTGCCAGCAGCGCCTATAACACTGAAGCTTTCTTT
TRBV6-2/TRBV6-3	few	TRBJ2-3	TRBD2	CASSSSKGIAGADTQYF	TGTGCCAGCAGTTCATCAAAGGGTATAGCGGGAGCAGATACGCAGTATTTT
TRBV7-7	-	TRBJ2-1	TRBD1	CASSWGTGEYNEQFF	TGTGCTAGCAGCTGGGGGACAGGGGAGTACAATGAGCAGTTCTTC
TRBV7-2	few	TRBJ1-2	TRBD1	CASSPRRDRAAGYTF	TGTGCCAGCAGCCCAAGAAGGGACAGGGCGGCGGGCTACACCTTC
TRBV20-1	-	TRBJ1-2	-	CSARDLERRADGYTF	TGCAGTGCTAGAGACTTAGAACGAAGGGCCGATGGCTACACCTTC
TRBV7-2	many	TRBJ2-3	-	CASSLAIQADTQYF	TGTGCCAGCAGCTTAGCCATCCAAGCAGATACGCAGTATTTT
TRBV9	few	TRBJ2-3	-	CASSVARTDTQYF	TGTGCCAGCAGCGTCGCACGCACAGATACGCAGTATTTT
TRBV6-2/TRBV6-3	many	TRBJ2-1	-	CASRPTGPQSSYNEQFF	TGTGCCAGCAGACCAACAGGGCCCCAGAGCTCCTACAATGAGCAGTTCTTC
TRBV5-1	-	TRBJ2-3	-	CASFQGPVADTQYF	TGCGCCAGCTTCCAGGGCCCCGTCGCAGATACGCAGTATTTT
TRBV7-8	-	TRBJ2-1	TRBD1	CASRPPIYRGSNEQFF	TGTGCCAGCAGACCACCCATCTACAGGGGATCCAATGAGCAGTTCTTC
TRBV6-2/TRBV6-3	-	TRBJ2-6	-	CASIYRTGANVLTF	TGTGCCAGCATTTATCGGACTGGGGCCAACGTCCTGACTTTC
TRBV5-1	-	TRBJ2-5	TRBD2	CASSLASSGGQETQYF	TGCGCCAGCAGCTTGGCGTCTAGCGGGGGTCAAGAGACCCAGTACTTC
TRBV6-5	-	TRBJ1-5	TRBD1	CASRPGQGMTRPQHF	TGTGCCAGCAGACCGGGACAGGGTATGACGCGGCCCCAGCATTTT
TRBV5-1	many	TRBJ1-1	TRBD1	CASSLSGTGDWAFF	TGCGCCAGCAGCCTCTCCGGGACAGGGGATTGGGCTTTCTTT
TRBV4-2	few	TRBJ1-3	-	CASSQVGIGNTIYF	TGTGCCAGCAGCCAAGTAGGGATTGGAAACACCATATATTTT
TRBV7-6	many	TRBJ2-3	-	CASSLGGADTQYF	TGTGCCAGCAGCTTAGGAGGGGCAGATACGCAGTATTTT
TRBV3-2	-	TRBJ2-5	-	CASSQDSERGGQETQYF	TGTGCCAGCAGCCAAGATTCAGAGCGGGGGGGCCAAGAGACCCAGTACTTC
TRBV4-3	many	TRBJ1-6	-	CASSQGQANSPLHF	TGCGCCAGCAGCCAAGGACAGGCTAATTCACCCCTCCACTTT
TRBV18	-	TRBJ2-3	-	CASSPRDGAGTDTQYF	TGTGCCAGCTCACCGCGGGACGGGGCCGGCACAGATACGCAGTATTTT
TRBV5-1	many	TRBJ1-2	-	CASSLVGLDYGYTF	TGCGCCAGCAGCTTGGTGGGACTGGACTATGGCTACACCTTC
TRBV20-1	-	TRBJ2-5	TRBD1	CSAPDRGQETQYF	TGCAGTGCTCCGGACAGGGGCCAAGAGACCCAGTACTTC
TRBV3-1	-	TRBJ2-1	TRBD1	CASSLDRGFGEQFF	TGTGCCAGCAGCCTGGACAGGGGGTTCGGTGAGCAGTTCTTC
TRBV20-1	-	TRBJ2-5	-	CSATRGVETQYF	TGCAGTGCTACTAGGGGGGTGGAGACCCAGTACTTC
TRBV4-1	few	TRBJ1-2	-	CASSQPRAGQRYGYTF	TGCGCCAGCAGCCAACCTAGGGCAGGGCAGCGCTATGGCTACACCTTC
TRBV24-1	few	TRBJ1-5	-	CATSDRTEFQPQHF	TGTGCCACCAGTGATCGGACAGAATTTCAGCCCCAGCATTTT
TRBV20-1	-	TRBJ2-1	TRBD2	CSARRTSSYNEQFF	TGCAGTGCTAGACGGACTAGCTCCTACAATGAGCAGTTCTTC
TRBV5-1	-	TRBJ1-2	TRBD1	CASSLVTGGRNYGYTF	TGCGCCAGCAGCTTGGTGACAGGGGGGAGAAACTATGGCTACACCTTC